Shown below are 3 T cell receptor beta chains from a single sample sequenced in a study of response to subunit inactivated influenza vaccine. TCRdb re-analysed the RT-PCR reads in MiXCR, keeping a single row per CDR3 protein. This sample yields fewer than 750,000 distinct CDR3 sequences, of which 14% are seen a single time; 11% belongs to the top ten. Sequenced here: PBMCs from blood, sampled 11 to 12 days after vaccination. These receptors were collected from a middle-aged man who received an inactivated influenza vaccine.

V is TRBV7-6 and J is TRBJ2-5; TRBD2 might be the D (6 bases). The germline V gene encodes CDR1 SGHVS and CDR2 FNYEAQ. V gave up 2 bases and J gave up 5 bases, with 12 bases separating them. This CDR3 is built from 14 residues. This CDR3 is CASSLYGGVETQYF. The CDR3 nucleotides read TGTGCCAGCAGCTTATACGGGGGAGTCGAGACCCAGTACTTC.

This clonotype was seen a handful of times. This sequence joins TRBV6-5 and TRBJ1-2; D not certain. Trimming pared 2 bases from V and 3 bases from J, leaving 7 bases between. The germline V gene encodes CDR1 MNHEY and CDR2 SVGAGI. The CDR3 contains 13 residues. The CDR3 spells CASSYRQHYGYTF. The CDR3 coding sequence is TGTGCCAGCAGTTACAGACAACACTATGGCTACACCTTC.

The sample holds many counts of this clonotype. This chain links TRBV11-2 with TRBJ2-5, with unresolved D. The length of the CDR3 is 13 residues. Germline V gene lookup returns CDR1 SGHAT and CDR2 FQNNGV. The ends were cut back, 0 bases at V and 4 bases at J, with 6 bases in the middle. The CDR3 region has the DNA TGTGCCAGCAGCTTAGAACAGAGAGAGACCCAGTACTTC. Translated: CASSLEQRETQYF.